A selection of T cell receptor beta chains follows, all from one sample in a study of yellow fever vaccine responses in identical twins. MiXCR was run by TCRdb on the RT-PCR reads, yielding one entry per CDR3 protein. This table has some 4,700 distinct CDR3 sequences, under 90% appearing once. The sample in question was T cells from blood (PBMCs), unsorted or a sorted subset (not recorded which), obtained before or after yellow fever vaccination (not recorded which). The receptors here all came from a woman aged 18 to 35 who received the yellow fever vaccine. The CDR3 runs from the conserved cysteine through the conserved F or W. Each record gives: CDR3 protein, CDR3 DNA, D gene, clone size, V gene, J gene. D genes are given only for firm matches. Size values are once, few and many counts, or a class for expanded clones, and some rows have none.

CDR3aa: CASSLRGGPEAFF
CDR3nt: TGTGCCAGCAGTTTAAGGGGAGGTCCTGAAGCTTTCTTT
d_gene: -
abundance: -
v_gene: TRBV12-3/TRBV12-4
j_gene: TRBJ1-1

CDR3aa: CASSSPSGASYNEQFF
CDR3nt: TGTGCCAGCAGTTCCCCTAGCGGGGCCTCCTACAATGAGCAGTTCTTC
d_gene: TRBD2
abundance: -
v_gene: TRBV12-3/TRBV12-4
j_gene: TRBJ2-1

CDR3aa: CASSHRDRLNTEAFF
CDR3nt: TGTGCCAGTAGTCACCGGGACAGGCTGAACACTGAAGCTTTCTTT
d_gene: TRBD1
abundance: -
v_gene: TRBV19
j_gene: TRBJ1-1

CDR3aa: CASSYSRGPLTDTQYF
CDR3nt: TGTGCCAGCAGTTACTCGAGGGGACCGCTCACAGATACGCAGTATTTT
d_gene: -
abundance: few
v_gene: TRBV6-5
j_gene: TRBJ2-3

CDR3aa: CASSLGTGRGNTIYF
CDR3nt: TGTGCCAGCAGCTTAGGGACAGGCCGTGGAAACACCATATATTTT
d_gene: TRBD1
abundance: -
v_gene: TRBV11-3
j_gene: TRBJ1-3

CDR3aa: CASSFEMGTDTQYF
CDR3nt: TGTGCCAGCAGCTTTGAGATGGGCACAGATACGCAGTATTTT
d_gene: -
abundance: -
v_gene: TRBV11-2
j_gene: TRBJ2-3

CDR3aa: CASSQTGVKDTQYF
CDR3nt: TGTGCCAGCAGTCAGACAGGGGTGAAAGATACGCAGTATTTT
d_gene: TRBD1
abundance: -
v_gene: TRBV5-6
j_gene: TRBJ2-3

CDR3aa: CASSQTDRAEFYGYTF
CDR3nt: TGTGCCAGCAGTCAAACTGACAGGGCCGAGTTCTATGGCTACACCTTC
d_gene: TRBD1
abundance: few
v_gene: TRBV7-9
j_gene: TRBJ1-2

CDR3aa: CASSTDRANQPQHF
CDR3nt: TGTGCCAGCAGCACGGACAGGGCTAATCAGCCCCAGCATTTT
d_gene: TRBD1
abundance: -
v_gene: TRBV7-9
j_gene: TRBJ1-5

CDR3aa: CASSSTSGDYNEQFF
CDR3nt: TGTGCCAGCAGCTCGACTAGCGGGGACTACAATGAGCAGTTCTTC
d_gene: TRBD2
abundance: few
v_gene: TRBV12-3/TRBV12-4
j_gene: TRBJ2-1

CDR3aa: CASSYGTGFNNEQFF
CDR3nt: TGTGCCAGCAGTTACGGGACAGGGTTTAACAATGAGCAGTTCTTC
d_gene: TRBD1
abundance: -
v_gene: TRBV6-2/TRBV6-3
j_gene: TRBJ2-1

CDR3aa: CASSSSHKETQYF
CDR3nt: TGTGCCAGCAGCTCTTCTCACAAAGAGACCCAGTACTTC
d_gene: -
abundance: -
v_gene: TRBV11-3
j_gene: TRBJ2-5

CDR3aa: CATTGFYEQYF
CDR3nt: TGTGCCACGACAGGGTTCTACGAGCAGTACTTC
d_gene: TRBD1
abundance: -
v_gene: TRBV6-2/TRBV6-3
j_gene: TRBJ2-7

CDR3aa: CASSYPDKTYEQYF
CDR3nt: TGTGCCAGCAGCTATCCCGACAAAACCTACGAGCAGTACTTC
d_gene: -
abundance: -
v_gene: TRBV5-6
j_gene: TRBJ2-7

CDR3aa: CASTSGGTSTDTQYF
CDR3nt: TGTGCCAGCACTAGCGGGGGGACTAGCACAGATACGCAGTATTTT
d_gene: TRBD2
abundance: -
v_gene: TRBV5-5
j_gene: TRBJ2-3

CDR3aa: CSVGDMMGGNTEAFF
CDR3nt: TGCAGCGTTGGAGACATGATGGGGGGAAACACTGAAGCTTTCTTT
d_gene: -
abundance: -
v_gene: TRBV29-1
j_gene: TRBJ1-1

CDR3aa: CASSFSGTLREQYF
CDR3nt: TGTGCCAGCAGCTTCTCCGGGACCCTGAGGGAGCAGTACTTC
d_gene: -
abundance: -
v_gene: TRBV11-1
j_gene: TRBJ2-7

CDR3aa: CASSPLADTQYF
CDR3nt: TGTGCCAGCTCACCACTGGCAGATACGCAGTATTTT
d_gene: -
abundance: -
v_gene: TRBV18
j_gene: TRBJ2-3

CDR3aa: CASSDLGLAKNIQYF
CDR3nt: TGTGCCAGCAGTGATTTGGGGCTAGCCAAAAACATTCAGTACTTC
d_gene: -
abundance: once
v_gene: TRBV6-1
j_gene: TRBJ2-4

CDR3aa: CASSAFGTDTQYF
CDR3nt: TGTGCCAGCAGCGCCTTTGGAACAGATACGCAGTATTTT
d_gene: -
abundance: -
v_gene: TRBV7-3
j_gene: TRBJ2-3

CDR3aa: CASSFRENTEAFF
CDR3nt: TGTGCTAGCAGCTTTCGGGAGAACACTGAAGCTTTCTTT
d_gene: -
abundance: -
v_gene: TRBV7-7
j_gene: TRBJ1-1

CDR3aa: CASSLVGTRSSYEQYF
CDR3nt: TGCGCCAGCAGCTTGGTAGGGACTAGGAGCTCCTACGAGCAGTACTTC
d_gene: TRBD2
abundance: -
v_gene: TRBV5-1
j_gene: TRBJ2-7

CDR3aa: CASSLLAGARNEQFF
CDR3nt: TGTGCCAGCAGTTTACTAGCGGGAGCTAGGAATGAGCAGTTCTTC
d_gene: TRBD2
abundance: -
v_gene: TRBV11-1
j_gene: TRBJ2-1

CDR3aa: CASSSPGVQGANEQFF
CDR3nt: TGTGCCAGCAGCTCCCCTGGTGTACAGGGGGCGAATGAGCAGTTCTTC
d_gene: TRBD1
abundance: -
v_gene: TRBV7-6
j_gene: TRBJ2-1

CDR3aa: CSANFHARNTEAFF
CDR3nt: TGCAGTGCTAACTTCCACGCAAGGAACACTGAAGCTTTCTTT
d_gene: -
abundance: -
v_gene: TRBV20-1
j_gene: TRBJ1-1

CDR3aa: CASSLVVGTGRETQYF
CDR3nt: TGTGCCAGCAGCTTAGTAGTGGGGACAGGGAGAGAGACCCAGTACTTC
d_gene: TRBD1
abundance: few
v_gene: TRBV7-9
j_gene: TRBJ2-5

CDR3aa: CASSEATSYNEQFF
CDR3nt: TGTGCCAGCAGCGAAGCGACTTCCTACAATGAGCAGTTCTTC
d_gene: -
abundance: -
v_gene: TRBV2
j_gene: TRBJ2-1

CDR3aa: CASSGQGMNTEAFF
CDR3nt: TGTGCCAGCTCAGGACAGGGTATGAACACTGAAGCTTTCTTT
d_gene: TRBD1
abundance: few
v_gene: TRBV18
j_gene: TRBJ1-1

CDR3aa: CASSLEWGTYSGANVLTF
CDR3nt: TGCGCCAGCAGCTTGGAGTGGGGGACGTACTCTGGGGCCAACGTCCTGACTTTC
d_gene: -
abundance: few
v_gene: TRBV5-1
j_gene: TRBJ2-6

CDR3aa: CATSRGLAGGYEQYF
CDR3nt: TGTGCCACCAGCAGAGGACTAGCGGGAGGTTATGAGCAGTACTTC
d_gene: TRBD2
abundance: -
v_gene: TRBV15
j_gene: TRBJ2-7

CDR3aa: CASSEWGLTGELFF
CDR3nt: TGTGCCAGCAGTGAATGGGGGCTTACCGGGGAGCTGTTTTTT
d_gene: -
abundance: -
v_gene: TRBV2
j_gene: TRBJ2-2

CDR3aa: CASSTGGETQYF
CDR3nt: TGTGCCAGCAGTACAGGGGGTGAGACCCAGTACTTC
d_gene: TRBD1
abundance: -
v_gene: TRBV2
j_gene: TRBJ2-5

CDR3aa: CSVVPPGEVETQYF
CDR3nt: TGCAGCGTTGTACCCCCGGGGGAGGTCGAGACCCAGTACTTC
d_gene: -
abundance: -
v_gene: TRBV29-1
j_gene: TRBJ2-5

CDR3aa: CSVEDLGSGSGNTIYF
CDR3nt: TGCAGCGTTGAAGATCTAGGGTCTGGATCTGGAAACACCATATATTTT
d_gene: -
abundance: -
v_gene: TRBV29-1
j_gene: TRBJ1-3

CDR3aa: CASSWAGNTVSTDTQYF
CDR3nt: TGTGCCAGCAGTTGGGCGGGCAACACCGTCAGCACAGATACGCAGTATTTT
d_gene: -
abundance: -
v_gene: TRBV12-3/TRBV12-4
j_gene: TRBJ2-3

CDR3aa: CASSPRYEQYF
CDR3nt: TGTGCCAGCAGCCCCCGCTACGAGCAGTACTTC
d_gene: -
abundance: -
v_gene: TRBV11-3
j_gene: TRBJ2-7

CDR3aa: CASSQPGTGILRPDTQYF
CDR3nt: TGTGCCAGCAGCCAACCCGGGACAGGGATTCTCCGTCCAGATACGCAGTATTTT
d_gene: TRBD1
abundance: -
v_gene: TRBV3-1
j_gene: TRBJ2-3

CDR3aa: CASSGLERGDTDTQYF
CDR3nt: TGTGCCAGCAGTGGGTTGGAGCGGGGGGACACAGATACGCAGTATTTT
d_gene: TRBD2
abundance: -
v_gene: TRBV2
j_gene: TRBJ2-3

CDR3aa: CASSRPRGQPYEQYF
CDR3nt: TGTGCCAGCAGCCGCCCTCGGGGACAGCCCTACGAGCAGTACTTC
d_gene: TRBD1
abundance: -
v_gene: TRBV11-1
j_gene: TRBJ2-7

CDR3aa: CATSRDSTLAGGQPQHF
CDR3nt: TGTGCCACCAGCAGAGATAGCACTCTGGCAGGGGGACAGCCCCAGCATTTT
d_gene: TRBD1
abundance: -
v_gene: TRBV15
j_gene: TRBJ1-5

CDR3aa: CASSSIPTSKGTGELFF
CDR3nt: TGTGCCAGCAGCTCAATCCCCACTAGCAAAGGCACCGGGGAGCTGTTTTTT
d_gene: -
abundance: -
v_gene: TRBV11-2
j_gene: TRBJ2-2

CDR3aa: CSAPSGGAGWYNEQFF
CDR3nt: TGCAGCGCCCCTTCGGGCGGAGCGGGATGGTACAATGAGCAGTTCTTC
d_gene: TRBD2
abundance: -
v_gene: TRBV29-1
j_gene: TRBJ2-1

CDR3aa: CASSPNRLLSTRYEQYF
CDR3nt: TGCGCCAGCAGCCCCAACCGACTACTAAGCACCCGCTACGAGCAGTACTTC
d_gene: -
abundance: -
v_gene: TRBV4-1
j_gene: TRBJ2-7

CDR3aa: CASSEDGSSTDTQYF
CDR3nt: TGTGCCAGCAGTGAAGATGGGTCTAGCACAGATACGCAGTATTTT
d_gene: -
abundance: -
v_gene: TRBV6-1
j_gene: TRBJ2-3

CDR3aa: CASSLGQGMSYEQYF
CDR3nt: TGTGCCAGCAGCTTGGGGCAGGGGATGTCCTACGAGCAGTACTTC
d_gene: -
abundance: -
v_gene: TRBV5-6
j_gene: TRBJ2-7

CDR3aa: CASSGEGQVPEQYF
CDR3nt: TGTGCCAGCAGCGGAGAGGGACAAGTCCCCGAGCAGTACTTC
d_gene: -
abundance: -
v_gene: TRBV2
j_gene: TRBJ2-7

CDR3aa: CASSSDTHGGRNEQFF
CDR3nt: TGTGCCAGCAGCTCGGACACCCACGGAGGTAGGAATGAGCAGTTCTTC
d_gene: -
abundance: -
v_gene: TRBV11-1
j_gene: TRBJ2-1

CDR3aa: CASRPDRNQPTEAFF
CDR3nt: TGCGCCAGCAGACCCGACAGGAACCAACCCACTGAAGCTTTCTTT
d_gene: -
abundance: -
v_gene: TRBV4-3
j_gene: TRBJ1-1

CDR3aa: CAISGKNTGELFF
CDR3nt: TGTGCCATCAGTGGCAAGAACACCGGGGAGCTGTTTTTT
d_gene: -
abundance: -
v_gene: TRBV10-3
j_gene: TRBJ2-2

CDR3aa: CASSLPSPIMGNEQFF
CDR3nt: TGTGCCAGCAGCTTACCTAGCCCCATCATGGGCAATGAGCAGTTCTTC
d_gene: -
abundance: -
v_gene: TRBV11-1
j_gene: TRBJ2-1

CDR3aa: CSGGRVQGVHEQYF
CDR3nt: TGCAGCGGGGGTAGAGTCCAGGGCGTCCACGAGCAGTACTTC
d_gene: -
abundance: -
v_gene: TRBV29-1
j_gene: TRBJ2-7

CDR3aa: CAWTGLRFGYNEQFF
CDR3nt: TGTGCCTGGACAGGGCTCAGGTTCGGCTACAATGAGCAGTTCTTC
d_gene: -
abundance: -
v_gene: TRBV30
j_gene: TRBJ2-1

CDR3aa: CSARAYSERETQYF
CDR3nt: TGCAGTGCTAGAGCGTATTCTGAGCGGGAGACCCAGTACTTC
d_gene: -
abundance: -
v_gene: TRBV20-1
j_gene: TRBJ2-5

CDR3aa: CASSPGTDTGELFF
CDR3nt: TGTGCCAGCAGCCCCGGGACAGACACCGGGGAGCTGTTTTTT
d_gene: TRBD1
abundance: -
v_gene: TRBV6-1
j_gene: TRBJ2-2

CDR3aa: CASRKQGALNTEAFF
CDR3nt: TGTGCCAGCAGGAAACAGGGGGCCTTGAACACTGAAGCTTTCTTT
d_gene: TRBD1
abundance: -
v_gene: TRBV7-9
j_gene: TRBJ1-1

CDR3aa: CASGLVLGQGAGEQFF
CDR3nt: TGTGCTAGTGGTTTGGTACTAGGGCAGGGGGCCGGTGAGCAGTTCTTC
d_gene: TRBD1
abundance: -
v_gene: TRBV12-5
j_gene: TRBJ2-1

CDR3aa: CASSGLVYEQYF
CDR3nt: TGTGCCAGCAGCGGACTAGTGTACGAGCAGTACTTC
d_gene: TRBD2
abundance: -
v_gene: TRBV11-1
j_gene: TRBJ2-7